A selection of T cell receptor beta chains follows, all from one sample in a study of blood T cell repertoires in COVID-19. Here immunoSEQ multiplex PCR was the method, and the copy in TCRdb shows in-frame clones only, minus some. The sample holds about 260,000 clones, 88% seen once. Sequencing was performed on peripheral blood. Every receptor here comes from a human donor in a cohort sampled during active COVID-19. Each CDR3 is given with its conserved first and last residue. The D gene is left open where the match is weak. Clone size, where shown, is once, few, many, or a class for clones that have expanded.

D: TRBD1; size: NA; J: TRBJ2-5; V: TRBV28; DNA: TGTGCCAGCAGTACCGGGACAGAGGGTAAAGAGACCCAGTACTTC; CDR3: CASSTGTEGKETQYF
D: NA; size: NA; J: TRBJ2-3; V: TRBV10-3; DNA: TGTGCCACCCAGCCCGGAGGCACAGATACGCAGTATTTT; CDR3: CATQPGGTDTQYF
D: TRBD2; size: NA; J: TRBJ2-7; V: TRBV5-4; DNA: TGTGCCAGCAGCTTGGATCCGGGACTAGTTTCGTACGAGCAGTACTTC; CDR3: CASSLDPGLVSYEQYF
D: TRBD1; size: NA; J: TRBJ1-5; V: TRBV19; DNA: TGTGCCAGTAGTGGACAGGGGTTGCGCAATCAGCCCCAGCATTTT; CDR3: CASSGQGLRNQPQHF
D: NA; size: NA; J: TRBJ2-1; V: TRBV7-3; DNA: TGTGCCAGCAGCTTAAGGGGGGATGAGCAGTTCTTC; CDR3: CASSLRGDEQFF
D: NA; size: NA; J: TRBJ2-1; V: TRBV6-5; DNA: TGTGCCAGCAGTTGGCTGGGACTGTACAATGAGCAGTTCTTC; CDR3: CASSWLGLYNEQFF
D: NA; size: few; J: TRBJ2-1; V: TRBV5-6; DNA: TGTGCCAGCAGCTTGGGGCCTTACAATGAGCAGTTCTTC; CDR3: CASSLGPYNEQFF
D: TRBD1; size: NA; J: TRBJ1-3; V: TRBV9; DNA: TGTGCCAGCAGCGTAGGATTAGGTGAGGGGGCTCGGACTGGAAACACCATATATTTT; CDR3: CASSVGLGEGARTGNTIYF
D: NA; size: NA; J: TRBJ2-7; V: TRBV2; DNA: TGTGCCAGCCCAGGACCGAGAATGGGGGCTTACGAGCAGTACTTC; CDR3: CASPGPRMGAYEQYF
D: NA; size: NA; J: TRBJ2-3; V: TRBV9; DNA: TGTGCCAGCAGCGTAGACAGGGGCACAGATACGCAGTATTTT; CDR3: CASSVDRGTDTQYF